The sequence of this TCR beta chain was determined in a study of blood T cell repertoires in COVID-19. At the level of the study: Whether acute or convalescent, the COVID-19 samples came from the United States, Italy and Spain. The cDNA or gDNA used as material had been derived from T cells, B-cell-depleted T cells, or PBMCs.

J was trimmed by 10 bases and V by 0 bases; bases with no gene match: 8. The CDR3 runs to 15 residues. Germline CDR1 SGHRS, CDR2 YFSETQ. Data came from immunoSEQ multiplex PCR; TCRdb stores just in-frame clones and leaves some out. The sample has about 140,000 clones; around 78% are singletons. The sequence was obtained from a woman older than 75 with active or convalescent COVID-19. The gene calls are TRBV5-1 and TRBJ2-1, with 9 nucleotides matching TRBD1. Sequencing was performed on peripheral blood. For the CDR3, the DNA is TGCGCCAGCAGCTTGGCGGACAGGGGCCGTGAGGAGCAGTTCTTC. Its protein is CASSLADRGREEQFF.